The 22 T cell receptor beta chains below were found in one sample sequenced in a study of T cell responses to AZD1222 COVID-19 vaccine. The method was immunoSEQ multiplex PCR; TCRdb's version includes in-frame clones alone and lacks a portion of them. Of about 35,000 clones in the sample, about 86% were seen once. The sample in question was peripheral blood, obtained on day 0 of AZD1222 vaccination. These receptors were obtained from an adult in good health.

This sequence joins TRBV2 and TRBJ1-1, with 8 bases fitting TRBD1. The germline V gene has CDR1 SNHLY and CDR2 FYNNEI. This CDR3 contains 15 residues. Trimming took 3 bases from V and 4 from J; bases not matched to a gene: 7. CDR3 sequence (DNA): TGTGCCAGCAGTGATCAGGGGGCCGGTTTCACTGAAGCTTTCTTT. Translated, it gives CASSDQGAGFTEAFF.

J is TRBJ2-7 and V is TRBV12-3 or TRBV12-4; D perhaps matches TRBD1 (5 bases). The CDR3 contains 13 residues. Trimming stripped 3 bases from V and 1 base from J, with 7 bases between. CDR3 coding DNA: TGTGCCAGCAGTTTGGGGCGTTCCTACGAGCAGTACTTC. Translated: CASSLGRSYEQYF.

The rearrangement joins TRBV30 to TRBJ1-2; no definite D call. Trimming pared 4 bases from V and 10 bases from J, leaving 13 bases between. From germline, CDR1 is GTSNPN and CDR2 SVGIG (reference sequence). The CDR3 runs 11 residues. The CDR3 nucleotides read TGTGCCTGGACCTTCCAGCATTTCTACACCTTC. Translating it yields CAWTFQHFYTF.

This clone occurred a few times. V gene TRBV11-2 combines with J gene TRBJ1-2; 7 nucleotides line up with TRBD1. V gave up 5 bases and J gave up 7 bases; unmatched junction bases: 13. The CDR3 is made up of 15 amino acids. Germline values: CDR1 SGHAT, CDR2 FQNNGV. This CDR3 is CASSVVQGRGFGYTF. The CDR3, as DNA: TGTGCCAGCAGCGTCGTACAGGGGAGAGGATTTGGCTACACCTTC.

The chain recombines TRBV7-2 with TRBJ2-1, with D perhaps TRBD1 (5 bases). V dropped 5 bases and J dropped 2 bases, with 13 bases sitting between them. The CDR3 runs 15 residues. CDR1 and CDR2 from the germline V gene are SGHTA and FQGNSA. The CDR3 reads CASSTWGSPYNEQFF. CDR3 in DNA: TGTGCCAGCAGCACCTGGGGCTCCCCCTACAATGAGCAGTTCTTC.

This chain links TRBV14 with TRBJ2-2; D is undetermined. Germline CDR1 is SGHDN and CDR2 is FVKESK. The CDR3 contains 13 residues. Trimming took off 5 bases at V and 1 base at J, with 5 bases between the two ends. This CDR3 is CASSSQNTGELFF. The CDR3 coding sequence is TGTGCCAGCAGCTCACAGAACACCGGGGAGCTGTTTTTT.

V and J are TRBV28 and TRBJ1-2; 9 bases map to TRBD1. J was trimmed by 8 bases and V by 5 bases; bases with no gene match: 15. Germline V CDR1 and CDR2: MDHEN, SYDVKM. The CDR3 has 16 amino acids. CDR3 region: CASSPRGTGNLGGYTF. CDR3 DNA sequence: TGTGCCAGCAGTCCCCGGGGGACAGGGAATCTGGGAGGCTACACCTTC.

The chain carries TRBV6-5 and TRBJ1-5; tentatively, D is TRBD1 (5 bases). CDR3 size: 16 residues. V was pared by 4 bases and J by 6 bases, with 19 bases between. In germline, CDR1 is MNHEY, CDR2 SVGAGI. The CDR3 loop is CASSSTAGGRGQPQHF. The CDR3 DNA follows: TGTGCCAGCAGTTCCACGGCGGGGGGAAGGGGTCAGCCCCAGCATTTT.

The chain couples TRBV10-2 to TRBJ2-1; 7 nucleotides agree with TRBD2. V lost 8 bases, J lost 5 bases, and 12 bases stayed unmatched. Germline assignment: CDR1 WSHSY and CDR2 SAAADI. The CDR3 is 15 amino acids. This CDR3 reads CASRQDGGTNNEQFF. CDR3 nucleotides: TGCGCCAGCCGACAAGACGGGGGGACCAACAATGAGCAGTTCTTC.

As for this clone: Additional DNA sequences in this sample encode the identical CDR3. The chain links TRBV5-1 to TRBJ1-4; 8 nucleotides match TRBD1. V gave up 0 bases and J gave up 4 bases; unmatched junction bases: 2. The germline CDR1 and CDR2 sequences are SGHRS and YFSETQ. The CDR3 has 15 residues. CDR3: CASSLAGQGNEKLFF. CDR3 DNA: TGCGCCAGCAGCTTGGCCGGACAGGGTAATGAAAAACTGTTTTTT.

The chain links TRBV27 to TRBJ1-2, with D tentatively TRBD1 (5 bases). The CDR3 is made up of 14 amino acids. CDR1 and CDR2 (germline): MNHEY, SMNVEV (reference sequence). Trimming removed 5 bases at V and 7 bases at J, with 17 bases between. The CDR3 DNA sequence: TGTGCCAGCAGTGGCGGCGGGACGGACCGTGGCTACACCTTC. It is translated as CASSGGGTDRGYTF.

This chain links TRBV28 with TRBJ1-1; no firm D call. The V end was cut by 2 bases, the J end by 0 bases, with 7 bases between. Germline values: CDR1 MDHEN, CDR2 SYDVKM. There are 14 residues in the CDR3. The CDR3 protein is CASSLGSLNTEAFF. CDR3 DNA sequence: TGTGCCAGCAGTTTAGGCAGCTTGAACACTGAAGCTTTCTTT.

The chain joins TRBV3-1 (or the pseudogene TRBV3-2) to TRBJ2-7; 8 positions match TRBD2. With 4 bases clipped from V and 5 bases from J, the junction kept 10 bases outside the gene matches. CDR1 and CDR2 from the germline V gene are LGHDT and YNNKEL (reference sequence). The CDR3 loop spans 15 amino acids. The DNA of the CDR3 is TGTGCCAGCAGCCGATCTTGGACTAGCAGCCACGAGCAGTACTTC. It codes for CASSRSWTSSHEQYF.

In DNA, the CDR3 is TGTGCCAGCAGTTTAGGAGGGGGAGAGACCCAGTACTTC. Protein sequence: CASSLGGGETQYF. This rearrangement joins TRBV12-3 or TRBV12-4 to TRBJ2-5; weak D call: TRBD1 (6 bases). This CDR3 has 13 amino acids. V shed 1 base and J shed 4 bases, with 7 bases lying between them.

CDR3 nucleotide sequence: TGTGCCAGCAGCGTACCGGGGTTGAACACTGAAGCTTTCTTT. Translation gives CASSVPGLNTEAFF. The V call is TRBV9, the J call TRBJ1-1; D unclear. Germline V gene lookup returns CDR1 SGDLS and CDR2 YYNGEE. The CDR3 is made up of 14 amino acids. Trimming pared 1 base from V and 0 bases from J, leaving 7 bases between.

The chain joins TRBV27 to TRBJ1-1; 8 bases are shared with TRBD1. The germline V gene has CDR1 MNHEY and CDR2 SMNVEV (reference sequence). The V segment lost 3 bases and the J segment 7 bases; nucleotides outside the gene matches: 7. The CDR3 extends over 14 amino acids. CDR3 residues: CASSFNRQGIEAFF. For the CDR3, the DNA is TGTGCCAGCAGTTTCAATCGACAGGGGATTGAAGCTTTCTTT.

A single count supports this clone. This sequence joins TRBV5-6 and TRBJ2-1; TRBD2 matches 14 bases. J gave up 0 bases and V 4 bases, and 9 bases lay outside the gene matches. CDR1 is SGHDT, CDR2 YYEEEE, per germline. CDR3 size: 19 residues. In nucleotides, the CDR3 is TGTGCCAGCAGCGAAGCGGGACTAGCGGGGGCGAGCTCCTACAATGAGCAGTTCTTC. This gives the protein CASSEAGLAGASSYNEQFF.

The rearrangement links TRBV11-1 to TRBJ1-1; D is ambiguous. The CDR3 has 11 amino acids. Trimming removed 8 bases from V and 3 bases from J, with 7 bases in between. Germline CDR1 and CDR2: SGHAT and FQDESV (reference sequence). Here the CDR3 DNA reads TGTGCCAGCGGCCGGGACACTGAAGCTTTCTTT. Translated: CASGRDTEAFF.

This clone was picked up one time. The gene calls are TRBV28 and TRBJ2-7; a possible D gene is TRBD2 (6 bases). Looked up from germline, CDR1 is MDHEN and CDR2 is SYDVKM. CDR3 length: 15 residues. V lost 5 bases, J lost 0 bases, and 14 bases lay in between. This chain's CDR3 is CASSRGVGGSYEQYF. CDR3 coding DNA: TGTGCCAGCAGTAGAGGGGTGGGGGGCTCCTACGAGCAGTACTTC.

The chain employs TRBV27 and TRBJ2-2; D may be TRBD2 (5 bases). CDR1 and CDR2 from the germline V gene are MNHEY and SMNVEV (reference sequence). The V gene lost 2 bases and the J gene lost 2 bases, with 15 bases spanning the gap. The CDR3 is 17 residues long. The CDR3 sequence: CASSLGLGALNTGELFF. CDR3 DNA: TGTGCCAGCAGTTTAGGACTTGGCGCACTTAACACCGGGGAGCTGTTTTTT.

This clone was seen more than once but under ten times. CDR3 in amino acids: CASSSLAGGEQFF. CDR3 nucleotide sequence: TGTGCCAGCAGTTCACTAGCGGGGGGTGAGCAGTTCTTC. The V call is TRBV6-5, the J call TRBJ2-1, with TRBD2 matching 12 bases. CDR3 size: 13 residues. V shed 4 bases and J 9 bases; nucleotides not matched to a gene: 1. Per germline, CDR1 MNHEY and CDR2 SVGAGI.

J is TRBJ2-3 and V is TRBV9; no reliable D call. The CDR3 length is 12 residues. Germline V lookup: CDR1 SGDLS, CDR2 YYNGEE. Trimming took 1 base from V and 0 from J, leaving 0 bases between them. As DNA, the CDR3 is TGTGCCAGCAGCGTAAGCACAGATACGCAGTATTTT. This gives the protein CASSVSTDTQYF.